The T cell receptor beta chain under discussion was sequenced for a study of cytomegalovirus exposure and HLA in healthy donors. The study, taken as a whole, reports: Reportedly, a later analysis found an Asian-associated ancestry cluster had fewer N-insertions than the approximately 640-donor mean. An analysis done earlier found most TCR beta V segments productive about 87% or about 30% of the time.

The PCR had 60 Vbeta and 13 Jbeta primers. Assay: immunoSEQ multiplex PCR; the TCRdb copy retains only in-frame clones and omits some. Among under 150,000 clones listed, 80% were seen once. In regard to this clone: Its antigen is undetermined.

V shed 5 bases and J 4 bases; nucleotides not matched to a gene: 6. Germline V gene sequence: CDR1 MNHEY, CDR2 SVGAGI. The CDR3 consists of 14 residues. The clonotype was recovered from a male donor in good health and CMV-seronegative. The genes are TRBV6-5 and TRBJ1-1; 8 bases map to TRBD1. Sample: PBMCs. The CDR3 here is CASSLNRGFTEAFF. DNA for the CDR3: TGTGCCAGCAGTCTAAACAGGGGGTTCACTGAAGCTTTCTTT.